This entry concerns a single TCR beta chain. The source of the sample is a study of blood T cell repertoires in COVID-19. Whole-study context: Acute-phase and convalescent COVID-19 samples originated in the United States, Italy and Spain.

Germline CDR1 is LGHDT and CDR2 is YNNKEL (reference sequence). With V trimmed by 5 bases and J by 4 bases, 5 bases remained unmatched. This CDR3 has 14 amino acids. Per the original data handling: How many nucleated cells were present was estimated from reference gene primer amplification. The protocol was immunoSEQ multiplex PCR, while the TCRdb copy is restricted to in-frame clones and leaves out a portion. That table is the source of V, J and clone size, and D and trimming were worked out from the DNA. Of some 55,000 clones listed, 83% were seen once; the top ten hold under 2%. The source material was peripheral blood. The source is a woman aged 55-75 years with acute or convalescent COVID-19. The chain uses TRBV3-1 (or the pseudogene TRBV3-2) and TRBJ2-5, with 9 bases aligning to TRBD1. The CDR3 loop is CASSVGQGRETQYF. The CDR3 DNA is TGTGCCAGCAGCGTGGGACAGGGTAGAGAGACCCAGTACTTC.